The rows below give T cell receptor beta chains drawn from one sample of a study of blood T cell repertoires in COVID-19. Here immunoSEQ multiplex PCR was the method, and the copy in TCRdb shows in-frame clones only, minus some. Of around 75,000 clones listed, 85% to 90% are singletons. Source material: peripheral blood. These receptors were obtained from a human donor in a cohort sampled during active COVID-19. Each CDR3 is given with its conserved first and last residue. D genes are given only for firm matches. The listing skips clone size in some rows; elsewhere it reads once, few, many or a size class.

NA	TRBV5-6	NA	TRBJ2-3	TGTGCCAGCAGCTTGGCCCGGACAGCTAGCACAGATACGCAGTATTTT	CASSLARTASTDTQYF
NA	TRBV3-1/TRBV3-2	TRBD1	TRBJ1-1	TGTGCCAGCAGCTCTAGCCGGGACAGACTGGCCGGGGCTTTCTTT	CASSSSRDRLAGAFF
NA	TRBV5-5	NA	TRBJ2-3	TGTGCCAGCAGCTTGTTGTCGGGGGTAAGCACAGATACGCAGTATTTT	CASSLLSGVSTDTQYF
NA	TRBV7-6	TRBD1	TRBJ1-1	TGTGCCAGCAGCGCCGGGACAGGGTCGTCGGTCACTGAAGCTTTCTTT	CASSAGTGSSVTEAFF
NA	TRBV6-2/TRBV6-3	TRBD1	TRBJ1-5	TGTGCCAGCAGTTACTCCGGGACAGAAAATCAGCCCCAGCATTTT	CASSYSGTENQPQHF
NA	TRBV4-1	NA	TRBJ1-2	TGCGCCAGCAGCCTAGCGGGGGGGCAGGGCTACACCTTC	CASSLAGGQGYTF
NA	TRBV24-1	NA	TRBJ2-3	TGTGCCACCAGTGTGACTCCTGGTACGCAGTATTTT	CATSVTPGTQYF
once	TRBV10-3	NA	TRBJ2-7	TGTGCCATCAGTGGCCGCGCGGGTGCCCACGAGCAGTACTTC	CAISGRAGAHEQYF
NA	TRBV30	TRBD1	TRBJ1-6	TGTGCCTGGAGGGAGGGACAGAATTCACCCCTCCACTTT	CAWREGQNSPLHF
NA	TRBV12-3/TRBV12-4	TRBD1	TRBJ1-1	TGTGCCAGCAGTGGACAGGGGAGGGCTTTCTTT	CASSGQGRAFF
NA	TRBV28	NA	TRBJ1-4	TGTGCCAGCAGAGCGGGTTCTAATGAAAAACTGTTTTTT	CASRAGSNEKLFF
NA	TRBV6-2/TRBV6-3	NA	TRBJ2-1	TGTGCCAGCAGTTCTAACCATAATGAGCAGTTCTTC	CASSSNHNEQFF
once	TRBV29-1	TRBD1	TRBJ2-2	TGCAGCGTGCAATACAGGGGAGCCGGGGAGCTGTTTTTT	CSVQYRGAGELFF
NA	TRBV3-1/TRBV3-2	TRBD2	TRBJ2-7	TGTGCCAGCAGCCTACTAGCGGGTGGGTACGAGCAGTACTTC	CASSLLAGGYEQYF
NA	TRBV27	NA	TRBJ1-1	TGTGCCAGCAGTTTGGCGGGGTTGAGCACTGAAGCTTTCTTT	CASSLAGLSTEAFF
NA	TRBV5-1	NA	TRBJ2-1	TGCGCCAGCAGCTTAGGGGGGGCGTACAATGAGCAGTTCTTC	CASSLGGAYNEQFF
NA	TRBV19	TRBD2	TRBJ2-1	TGTGCCAGTAGTATGGGTTTTAGCGGGAGCGTCAATGAGCAGTTCTTC	CASSMGFSGSVNEQFF
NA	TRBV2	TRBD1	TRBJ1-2	TGTGCCAGCACTATACAGGGGCTTAACTATGGCTACACCTTC	CASTIQGLNYGYTF
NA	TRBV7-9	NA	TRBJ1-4	TGTGCCAGCAGCTTGGGACACGGTAATGAAAAACTGTTTTTT	CASSLGHGNEKLFF
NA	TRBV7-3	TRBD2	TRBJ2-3	TGTGCCAGCAGCCGCTACTCTCTCCAGACGGGAGGGAGCACAGATACGCAGTATTTT	CASSRYSLQTGGSTDTQYF
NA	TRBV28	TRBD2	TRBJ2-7	TGTGCCAGCCAACCCGGGACTAGCGGGACTTTCGAGCAGTACTTC	CASQPGTSGTFEQYF
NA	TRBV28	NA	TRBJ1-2	TGTGCCAGCAGGTGGGGAGGGCTGGGAGGCTACACCTTC	CASRWGGLGGYTF
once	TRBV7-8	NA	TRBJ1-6	TGTGCCAGCAGCTTAGCACAGGATAATTCACCCCTCCACTTT	CASSLAQDNSPLHF
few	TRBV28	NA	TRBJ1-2	TGTGCCAGCAGCCAATGGGCCACAGCCTATGGCTACACCTTC	CASSQWATAYGYTF
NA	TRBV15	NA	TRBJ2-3	TGTGCCACCAGCAGAGATCGGCAGGGAGGAGATACGCAGTATTTT	CATSRDRQGGDTQYF
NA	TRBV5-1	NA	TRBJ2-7	TGCGCCAGCAGCTCCCCCGGGTACGAGCAGTACTTC	CASSSPGYEQYF
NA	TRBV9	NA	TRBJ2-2	TGTGCCAGCAGCACTCCCCCCAATCACGGGGAGCTGTTTTTT	CASSTPPNHGELFF
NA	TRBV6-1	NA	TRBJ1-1	TGTGCCAGCAGTGAAGACAGGAACACTGAAGCTTTCTTT	CASSEDRNTEAFF
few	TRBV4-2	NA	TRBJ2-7	TGTGCCAGCAGCCAAGAACTAGCTGTTCGCGAGCAGTACTTC	CASSQELAVREQYF
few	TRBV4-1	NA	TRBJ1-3	TGCGCCAGCAGCCAACTGGGGAGGGAACGCTCTGGAAACACCATATATTTT	CASSQLGRERSGNTIYF
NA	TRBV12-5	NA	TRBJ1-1	TGTGCTAGTGGTTTGGTGAGCAGGGGGAACACTGAAGCTTTCTTT	CASGLVSRGNTEAFF
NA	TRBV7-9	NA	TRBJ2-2	TGTGCCAGCAGTCGAAACAGACGCACCGGGGAGCTGTTTTTT	CASSRNRRTGELFF
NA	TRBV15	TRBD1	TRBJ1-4	TGTGCCACCAGCAGTGGACAGGGTGGAGAAAAACTGTTTTTT	CATSSGQGGEKLFF
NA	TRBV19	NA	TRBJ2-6	TGTGCCAGTAGTACCGGTAGCTCTGGGGCCAACGTCCTGACTTTC	CASSTGSSGANVLTF
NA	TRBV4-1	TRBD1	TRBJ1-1	TGCGCCAGCAGCCCCTTGACAGGGGTCGAAGCTTTCTTT	CASSPLTGVEAFF
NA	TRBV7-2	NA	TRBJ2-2	TGTGCCAGCAGCTACACCTGGCAGGCAGCCGGGGAGCTGTTTTTT	CASSYTWQAAGELFF